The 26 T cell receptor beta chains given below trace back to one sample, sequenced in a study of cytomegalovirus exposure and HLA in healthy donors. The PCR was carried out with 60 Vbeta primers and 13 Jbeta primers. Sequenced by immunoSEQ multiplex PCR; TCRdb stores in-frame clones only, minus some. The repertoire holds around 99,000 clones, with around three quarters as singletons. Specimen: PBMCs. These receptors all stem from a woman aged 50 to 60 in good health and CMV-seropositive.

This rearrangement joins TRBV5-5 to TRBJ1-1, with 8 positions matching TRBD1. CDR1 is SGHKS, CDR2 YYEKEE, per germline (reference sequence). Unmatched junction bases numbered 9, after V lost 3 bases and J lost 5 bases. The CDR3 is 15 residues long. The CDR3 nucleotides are TGTGCCAGCAGCTCCCGGACAGGGAGGTTTACTGAAGCTTTCTTT. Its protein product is CASSSRTGRFTEAFF.

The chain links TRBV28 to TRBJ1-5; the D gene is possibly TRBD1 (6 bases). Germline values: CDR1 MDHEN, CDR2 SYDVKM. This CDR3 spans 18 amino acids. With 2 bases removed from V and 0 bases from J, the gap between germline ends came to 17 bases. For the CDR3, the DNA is TGTGCCAGCAGTTTACTATCCCACAGGGACTATAGCAATCAGCCCCAGCATTTT. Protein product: CASSLLSHRDYSNQPQHF.

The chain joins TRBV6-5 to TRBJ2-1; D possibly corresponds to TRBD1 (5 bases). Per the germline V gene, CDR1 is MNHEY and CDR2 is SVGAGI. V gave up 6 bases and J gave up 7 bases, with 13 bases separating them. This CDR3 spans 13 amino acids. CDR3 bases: TGTGCCAGCAGGCAGGTGCCAGGGAATGAGCAGTTCTTC. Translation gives CASRQVPGNEQFF.

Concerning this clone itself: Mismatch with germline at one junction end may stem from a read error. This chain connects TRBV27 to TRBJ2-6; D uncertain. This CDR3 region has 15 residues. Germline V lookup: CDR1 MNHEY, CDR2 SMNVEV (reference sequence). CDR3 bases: TGTGCCAGCAGTTTATACCGCTCTTGGGCCAACGGCCTGACTTTC. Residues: CASSLYRSWANGLTF.

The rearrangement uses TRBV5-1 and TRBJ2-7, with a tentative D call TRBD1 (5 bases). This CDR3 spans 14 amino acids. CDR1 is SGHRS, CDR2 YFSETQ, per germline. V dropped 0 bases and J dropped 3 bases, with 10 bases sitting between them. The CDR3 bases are TGCGCCAGCAGCTTGGGTCCAGGGTACTACGAGCAGTACTTC. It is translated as CASSLGPGYYEQYF.

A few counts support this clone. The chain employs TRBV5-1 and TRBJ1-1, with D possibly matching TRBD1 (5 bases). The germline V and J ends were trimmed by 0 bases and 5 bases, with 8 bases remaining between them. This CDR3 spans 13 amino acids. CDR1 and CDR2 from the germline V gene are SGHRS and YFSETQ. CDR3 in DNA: TGCGCCAGCAGCTTGGCGGGGGAGACTGAAGCTTTCTTT. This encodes CASSLAGETEAFF.

The DNA for the CDR3 is TGTGCCAGCAGCCGACTAGGTGGCGGTCAGCCCCAGCATTTT. It yields the protein CASSRLGGGQPQHF. The chain couples TRBV7-8 to TRBJ1-5; D not certain. CDR3 size: 14 residues. Germline CDR1 and CDR2: SGHVS and FQNEAQ. V was clipped by 5 bases and J by 6 bases, with 14 bases between them.

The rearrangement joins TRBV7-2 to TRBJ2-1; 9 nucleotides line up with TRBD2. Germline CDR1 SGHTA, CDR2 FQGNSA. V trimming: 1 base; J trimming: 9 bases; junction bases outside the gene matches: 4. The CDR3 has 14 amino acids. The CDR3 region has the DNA TGTGCCAGCAGCTTAGTAGCGGGGGTAGGTGAGCAGTTCTTC. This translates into CASSLVAGVGEQFF.

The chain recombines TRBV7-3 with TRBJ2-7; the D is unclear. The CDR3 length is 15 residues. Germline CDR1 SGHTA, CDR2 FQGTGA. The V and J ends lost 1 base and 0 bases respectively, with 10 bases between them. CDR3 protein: CASSLRLPSSYEQYF. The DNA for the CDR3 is TGTGCCAGCAGCTTAAGACTTCCTAGCTCCTACGAGCAGTACTTC.

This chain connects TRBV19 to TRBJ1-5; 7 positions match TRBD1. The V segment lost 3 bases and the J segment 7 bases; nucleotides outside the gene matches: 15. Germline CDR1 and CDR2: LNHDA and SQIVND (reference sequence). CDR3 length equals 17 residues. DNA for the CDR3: TGTGCCAGTAGTATGCTACGATTGGACAGGAGGAGGCAGCCCCAGCATTTT. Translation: CASSMLRLDRRRQPQHF.

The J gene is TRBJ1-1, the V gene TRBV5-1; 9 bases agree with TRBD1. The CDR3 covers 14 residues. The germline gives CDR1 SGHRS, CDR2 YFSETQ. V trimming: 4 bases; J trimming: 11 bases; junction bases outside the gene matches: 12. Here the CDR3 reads CASSVAGDRVAAFF. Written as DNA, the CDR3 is TGCGCCAGCAGCGTCGCCGGGGACAGGGTGGCGGCTTTCTTT.

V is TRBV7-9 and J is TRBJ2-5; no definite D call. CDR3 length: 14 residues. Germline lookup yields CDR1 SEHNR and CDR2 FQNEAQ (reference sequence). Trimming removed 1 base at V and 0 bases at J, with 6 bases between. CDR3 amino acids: CASSLERYQETQYF. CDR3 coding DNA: TGTGCCAGCAGCTTAGAGAGGTACCAAGAGACCCAGTACTTC.

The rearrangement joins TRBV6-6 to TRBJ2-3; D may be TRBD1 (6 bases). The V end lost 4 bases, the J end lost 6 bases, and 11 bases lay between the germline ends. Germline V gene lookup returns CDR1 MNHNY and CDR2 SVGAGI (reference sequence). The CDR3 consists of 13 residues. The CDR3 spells CASSLSTGDTQYF. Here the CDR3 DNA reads TGTGCCAGCAGTTTGAGTACAGGGGATACGCAGTATTTT.

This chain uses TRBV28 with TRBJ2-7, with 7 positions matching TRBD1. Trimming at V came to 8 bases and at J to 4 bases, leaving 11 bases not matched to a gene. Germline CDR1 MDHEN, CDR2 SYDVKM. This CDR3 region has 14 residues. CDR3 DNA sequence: TGTGCCAGCGCATTGGGGGTACAGGGGTACGAGCAGTACTTC. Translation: CASALGVQGYEQYF.

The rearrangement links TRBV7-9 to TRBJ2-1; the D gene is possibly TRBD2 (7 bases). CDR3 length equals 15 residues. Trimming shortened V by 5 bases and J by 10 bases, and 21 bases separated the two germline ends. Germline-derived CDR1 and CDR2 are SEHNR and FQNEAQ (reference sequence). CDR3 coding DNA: TGTGCCAGCAGCCCGCCCTGGGACACCGGGAGGGAGCAGTTCTTC. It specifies CASSPPWDTGREQFF.

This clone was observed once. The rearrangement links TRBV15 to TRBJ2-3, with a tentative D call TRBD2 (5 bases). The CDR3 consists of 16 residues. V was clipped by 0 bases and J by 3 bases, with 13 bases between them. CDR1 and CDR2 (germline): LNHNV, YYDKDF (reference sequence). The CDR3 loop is CATSRDRGSATDTQYF. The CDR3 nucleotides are TGTGCCACCAGCAGAGATCGGGGTTCAGCGACAGATACGCAGTATTTT. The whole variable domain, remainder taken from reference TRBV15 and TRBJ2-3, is DAMVIQNPRYQVTQFGKPVTLSCSQTLNHNVMYWYQQKSSQAPKLLFHYYDKDFNNEADTPDNFQSRRPNTSFCFLDIRSPGLGDTAMYLCATSRDRGSATDTQYFGPGTRLTVL.

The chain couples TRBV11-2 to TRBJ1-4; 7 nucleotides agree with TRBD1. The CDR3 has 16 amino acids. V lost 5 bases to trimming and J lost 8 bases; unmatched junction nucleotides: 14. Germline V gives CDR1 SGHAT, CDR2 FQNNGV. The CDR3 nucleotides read TGTGCCAGCAGCCCTAGGTTAGACAGGGCAGGCGAAAAACTGTTTTTT. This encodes CASSPRLDRAGEKLFF.

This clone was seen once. CDR3 sequence: CASSLQPTSYNEQFF. The CDR3 DNA is TGTGCCAGCAGTCTACAGCCTACTTCCTACAATGAGCAGTTCTTC. The chain uses TRBV7-3 and TRBJ2-1; D ambiguous. Per germline, CDR1 SGHTA and CDR2 FQGTGA. V lost 6 bases and J 1 base, leaving 13 bases between the germline ends. The CDR3 spans 15 residues.

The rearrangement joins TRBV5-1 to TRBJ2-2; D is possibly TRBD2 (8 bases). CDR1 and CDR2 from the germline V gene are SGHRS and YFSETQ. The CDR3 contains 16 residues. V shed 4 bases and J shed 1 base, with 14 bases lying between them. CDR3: CASSQQGTRNTGELFF. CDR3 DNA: TGCGCCAGCAGCCAACAGGGGACTAGGAACACCGGGGAGCTGTTTTTT.

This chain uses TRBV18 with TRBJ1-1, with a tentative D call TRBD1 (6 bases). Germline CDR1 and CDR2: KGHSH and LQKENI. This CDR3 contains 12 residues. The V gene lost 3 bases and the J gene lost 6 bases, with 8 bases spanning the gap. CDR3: CASSPDSAEAFF. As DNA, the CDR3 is TGTGCCAGCTCACCGGACAGCGCTGAAGCTTTCTTT.

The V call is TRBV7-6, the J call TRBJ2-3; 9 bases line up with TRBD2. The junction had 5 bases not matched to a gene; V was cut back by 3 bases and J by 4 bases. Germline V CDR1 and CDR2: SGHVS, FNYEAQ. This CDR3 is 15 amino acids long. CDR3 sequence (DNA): TGTGCCAGCAGCTTGGAATTAGCGGGGGCAGATACGCAGTATTTT. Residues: CASSLELAGADTQYF.

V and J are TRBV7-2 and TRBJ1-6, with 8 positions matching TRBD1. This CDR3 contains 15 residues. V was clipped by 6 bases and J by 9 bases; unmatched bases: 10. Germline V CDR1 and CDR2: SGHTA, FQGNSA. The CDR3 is CASSVTGTGSSPLHF. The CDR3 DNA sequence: TGTGCCAGCAGTGTGACCGGGACAGGCTCTTCACCCCTCCACTTT.

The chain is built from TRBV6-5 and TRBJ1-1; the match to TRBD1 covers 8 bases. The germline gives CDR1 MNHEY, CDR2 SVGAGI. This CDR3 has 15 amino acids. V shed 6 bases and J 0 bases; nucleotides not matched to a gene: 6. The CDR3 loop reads CASSSGGPLNTEAFF. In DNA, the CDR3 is TGTGCCAGCAGCTCAGGGGGCCCATTGAACACTGAAGCTTTCTTT.

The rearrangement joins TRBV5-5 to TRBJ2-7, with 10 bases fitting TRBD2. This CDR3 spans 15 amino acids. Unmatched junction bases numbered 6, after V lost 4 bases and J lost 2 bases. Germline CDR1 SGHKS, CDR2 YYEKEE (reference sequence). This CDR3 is CASSVVSGRTYEQYF. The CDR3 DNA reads TGTGCCAGCAGCGTTGTTAGCGGGAGGACCTACGAGCAGTACTTC.

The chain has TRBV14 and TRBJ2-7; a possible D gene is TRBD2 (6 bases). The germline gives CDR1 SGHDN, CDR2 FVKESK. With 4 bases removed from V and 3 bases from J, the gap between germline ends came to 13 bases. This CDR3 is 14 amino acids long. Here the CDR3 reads CASSLRRGYYEQYF. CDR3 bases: TGTGCCAGCAGCCTCCGGAGGGGCTACTACGAGCAGTACTTC.

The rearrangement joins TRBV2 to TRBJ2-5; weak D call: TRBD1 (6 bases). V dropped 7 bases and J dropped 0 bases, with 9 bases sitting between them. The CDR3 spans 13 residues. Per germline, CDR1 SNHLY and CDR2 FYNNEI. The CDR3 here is CASTGQHQETQYF. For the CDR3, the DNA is TGTGCCAGCACAGGACAGCACCAAGAGACCCAGTACTTC.